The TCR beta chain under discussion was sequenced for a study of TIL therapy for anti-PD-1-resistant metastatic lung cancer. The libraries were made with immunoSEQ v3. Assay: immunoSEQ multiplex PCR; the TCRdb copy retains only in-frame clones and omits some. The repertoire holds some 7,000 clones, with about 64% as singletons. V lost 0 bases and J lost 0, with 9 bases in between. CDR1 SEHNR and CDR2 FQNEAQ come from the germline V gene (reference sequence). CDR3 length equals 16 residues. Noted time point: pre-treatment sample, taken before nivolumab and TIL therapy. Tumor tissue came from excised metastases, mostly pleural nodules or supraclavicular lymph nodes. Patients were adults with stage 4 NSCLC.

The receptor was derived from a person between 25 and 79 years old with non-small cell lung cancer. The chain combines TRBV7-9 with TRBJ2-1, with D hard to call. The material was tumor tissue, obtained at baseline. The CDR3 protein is CASSLAYTSSYNEQFF. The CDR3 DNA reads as TGTGCCAGCAGCTTAGCCTACACCTCCTCCTACAATGAGCAGTTCTTC.